The 32 T cell receptor beta chains reported below all come from one sample, sequenced in a study of identical twins. MiXCR, applied by TCRdb to the 5' RACE reads, yields one record per CDR3 protein. The sample carries approximately 590,000 distinct CDR3 sequences, around 9.6% recorded once. This same sample was also taken into another study, of yellow fever vaccine responses in identical twins.

Sequencing used PBMCs. These receptors were taken from a woman younger than 35 in good health.

The sample holds a few counts of this clonotype. The V and J genes are TRBV7-9 and TRBJ1-5; D gene uncertain. The CDR3 consists of 12 residues. Germline V CDR1 and CDR2: SEHNR, FQNEAQ (reference sequence). Trimming took 5 bases from V and 3 from J, leaving 5 bases between them. This CDR3 reads CASSIDNQPQHF. CDR3 DNA sequence: TGTGCCAGCAGCATCGACAATCAGCCCCAGCATTTT.

This chain uses TRBV14 with TRBJ2-3; D possibly uses TRBD1 or TRBD2 (5 bases each). V lost 0 bases, J lost 13 bases, and 20 bases lay in between. Germline V gene sequence: CDR1 SGHDN, CDR2 FVKESK. CDR3 length: 15 residues. The CDR3, as DNA: TGTGCCAGCAGCCAAGATCCACACTTACTAGGGGTCAAGTATTTT. Protein product: CASSQDPHLLGVKYF.

This clonotype has just a few counts. The CDR3 spells CASSLDLVPGELFF. In DNA, the CDR3 is TGTGCCAGCAGCTTAGATCTAGTCCCCGGGGAGCTGTTTTTT. The rearrangement joins TRBV7-9 to TRBJ2-2; no clear D. Looked up from germline, CDR1 is SEHNR and CDR2 is FQNEAQ (reference sequence). The CDR3 runs 14 residues. Between the trimmed V and J ends, which lost 1 base and 6 bases, there was a span of 9 bases.

This clonotype came up many times. The chain is built from TRBV6-5 and TRBJ2-7, with TRBD1 as a possible D gene (5 bases). CDR1 is MNHEY, CDR2 SVGAGI, per germline. The V gene lost 4 bases and the J gene lost 3 bases, with 10 bases spanning the gap. The CDR3 has 13 residues. CDR3 region: CASSLRQYYEQYF. CDR3 DNA: TGTGCCAGCAGTTTGCGACAGTACTACGAGCAGTACTTC.

In its sample, this clonotype was seen a few times. V and J are TRBV28 and TRBJ2-7, with 11 nucleotides matching TRBD2. This CDR3 has 15 amino acids. CDR1 and CDR2 (germline): MDHEN, SYDVKM. Trimming cost V 7 bases and J 5 bases; bases outside gene matches: 10. CDR3 in amino acids: CASTPLSGRAHEQYF. The CDR3 nucleotides read TGTGCCAGCACCCCACTTAGCGGGAGGGCCCACGAGCAGTACTTC. The entire variable domain, with the rest obtained from reference TRBV28 and TRBJ2-7, is as follows: DVKVTQSSRYLVKRTGEKVFLECVQDMDHENMFWYRQDPGLGLRLIYFSYDVKMKEKGDIPEGYSVSREKKERFSLILESASTNQTSMYLCASTPLSGRAHEQYFGPGTRLTVT.

This clonotype was counted a few times. V gene TRBV7-9 combines with J gene TRBJ2-7, with 12 bases identical to TRBD2. V lost 5 bases, J lost 6 bases, and 14 bases stayed unmatched. The CDR3 totals 17 residues. Germline assignment: CDR1 SEHNR and CDR2 FQNEAQ (reference sequence). The CDR3 DNA sequence: TGTGCCAGCAGCCCGGGACTAGCGGGTTTCAGGATAGGCGAGCAGTACTTC. This codes for CASSPGLAGFRIGEQYF.

This clonotype was observed many times. The chain couples TRBV12-3 or TRBV12-4 to TRBJ2-3, with TRBD2 matching over 8 bases. The CDR3 has 15 amino acids. The ends lost 6 bases at V and 3 bases at J; junction bases unmatched: 8. The CDR3 sequence: CASSPSGSDTDTQYF. In DNA, the CDR3 is TGTGCCAGCAGCCCCAGCGGGAGTGATACAGATACGCAGTATTTT.

The J gene is TRBJ2-5, the V gene TRBV6-5; D might be TRBD2 (6 bases). The CDR3 is made up of 15 amino acids. The ends were cut back, 2 bases at V and 7 bases at J, with 17 bases in the middle. The germline V gene encodes CDR1 MNHEY and CDR2 SVGAGI. CDR3 protein: CASSYGSKRVGTQYF. Written as DNA, the CDR3 is TGTGCCAGCAGTTACGGGTCTAAGCGGGTGGGGACCCAGTACTTC.

The chain combines TRBV20-1 with TRBJ2-5; 11 bases map to TRBD2. In germline, CDR1 is DFQATT, CDR2 SNEGSKA (reference sequence). The length of the CDR3 is 18 residues. The V segment lost 0 bases and the J segment 3 bases; nucleotides outside the gene matches: 12. Here the CDR3 reads CSARDLLLAGVGEETQYF. CDR3 bases: TGCAGTGCTAGAGATCTCTTACTAGCGGGGGTTGGAGAAGAGACCCAGTACTTC.

At least ten counts were recorded for this clonotype. The CDR3 nucleotides read TGTGCCATCAGTACGGAAAGCTCCTACGAGCAGTACTTC. Residues: CAISTESSYEQYF. The rearrangement uses TRBV10-3 and TRBJ2-7; D is unresolved. This CDR3 has 13 amino acids. CDR1 is ENHRY, CDR2 SYGVKD, per germline. Trimming stripped 5 bases from V and 0 bases from J, with 8 bases between.

This chain joins TRBV6-5 and TRBJ2-5; D is possibly TRBD1 or TRBD2 (6 bases each). The germline V gene has CDR1 MNHEY and CDR2 SVGAGI. V lost 3 bases and J lost 5, with 25 bases in between. The CDR3 runs to 18 residues. CDR3 sequence (DNA): TGTGCCAGCAGTTATTCCCAACCTAGGGGGGCCCAAAGGGAGACCCAGTACTTC. It encodes CASSYSQPRGAQRETQYF.

The chain's CDR3 is CASPPMAGPYEQYF. CDR3 bases: TGCGCCAGCCCCCCCATGGCAGGTCCCTACGAGCAGTACTTC. This chain links TRBV5-1 with TRBJ2-7; D remains unclear. Germline V lookup: CDR1 SGHRS, CDR2 YFSETQ. This CDR3 has 14 amino acids. V was cut by 7 bases and J by 2 bases, with 16 bases left in between.

The chain links TRBV20-1 to TRBJ2-5; D uncertain. Germline V lookup: CDR1 DFQATT, CDR2 SNEGSKA (reference sequence). The CDR3 loop spans 13 amino acids. Trimming cost V 4 bases and J 1 base, with 10 bases left between them. CDR3: CSAIRVIQETQYF. CDR3 DNA sequence: TGCAGTGCTATTAGGGTTATCCAAGAGACCCAGTACTTC.

The chain carries TRBV10-3 and TRBJ2-1; 7 bases are shared with TRBD1. The CDR3 runs to 13 residues. CDR1 is ENHRY and CDR2 is SYGVKD in the germline V gene. With 6 bases clipped from V and 4 bases from J, the junction kept 3 bases outside the gene matches. This CDR3 is CAISRDSYNEQFF. The CDR3 DNA reads as TGTGCCATCAGCAGGGACAGTTACAATGAGCAGTTCTTC.

This clonotype was detected only a few times. This chain connects TRBV7-9 to TRBJ2-2, with D perhaps TRBD2 (6 bases). The CDR3 covers 17 residues. Germline V lookup: CDR1 SEHNR, CDR2 FQNEAQ (reference sequence). V gave up 4 bases and J gave up 4 bases, with 19 bases separating them. The CDR3 region is CASSSRLVREPTGELFF. DNA for the CDR3: TGTGCCAGCAGCTCCCGACTAGTGCGGGAACCCACCGGGGAGCTGTTTTTT.

This clonotype was detected ten times or more. The DNA of the CDR3 is TGCAGCGCTGCGGATTCAGGGGGGGAAAAAGATACGCAGTATTTT. Its translation is CSAADSGGEKDTQYF. The genes are TRBV29-1 and TRBJ2-3; D tentatively fits TRBD1 or TRBD2 (7 bases each). Germline values: CDR1 SQVTM, CDR2 ANQGSEA. Trimming removed 7 bases at V and 5 bases at J, with 22 bases between. CDR3 size: 15 residues.

V gene TRBV3-1 combines with J gene TRBJ1-1; 9 nucleotides match TRBD1. This CDR3 region has 19 residues. V gave up 3 bases and J gave up 0 bases; unmatched junction bases: 14. CDR1 is LGHDT, CDR2 YNNKEL, per germline (reference sequence). The CDR3 coding sequence is TGTGCCAGCAGCCAGAGATCTCCGGGACAGGGCTTCATGAACACTGAAGCTTTCTTT. Protein sequence: CASSQRSPGQGFMNTEAFF.

At least ten counts were recorded for this clonotype. The rearrangement uses TRBV11-1 and TRBJ2-5; D unresolved. The CDR3 is 15 residues long. Germline V gene lookup returns CDR1 SGHAT and CDR2 FQDESV (reference sequence). V was trimmed by 6 bases and J by 4 bases, leaving 18 bases between them. The CDR3 region is CASRQSRSPGETQYF. In DNA, the CDR3 is TGTGCCAGCAGACAGAGTCGTTCGCCGGGAGAGACCCAGTACTTC.

The J gene is TRBJ2-2, the V gene TRBV9; weak D call: TRBD2 (5 bases). CDR3 length: 15 amino acids. Trimming pared 4 bases from V and 6 bases from J, leaving 16 bases between. Germline V CDR1 and CDR2: SGDLS, YYNGEE. CDR3 nucleotide sequence: TGTGCCAGCAGCTTAGCGCTGGGATTCGCCGGGGAGCTGTTTTTT. Protein sequence: CASSLALGFAGELFF.

Many counts were recorded for this clonotype. The rearrangement joins TRBV7-2 to TRBJ2-1; 8 bases fit TRBD2. The J segment lost 10 bases and the V segment lost 3 bases, leaving 2 bases of the junction unmatched. CDR3 length: 12 amino acids. Germline V gene lookup returns CDR1 SGHTA and CDR2 FQGNSA. In nucleotides, the CDR3 is TGTGCCAGCAGCTTGCGGGGGGTCGAGCAGTTCTTC. Protein sequence: CASSLRGVEQFF.

The table lists this clonotype with many counts. This chain joins TRBV29-1 and TRBJ2-5, with no clear D. Germline CDR1 reads SQVTM; CDR2 reads ANQGSEA. CDR3 length equals 11 residues. Trimming stripped 7 bases from V and 3 bases from J, with 9 bases between. CDR3 bases: TGCAGCGGCTCTATAGAAGAGACCCAGTACTTC. It is translated as CSGSIEETQYF. The whole variable domain, filled in from reference TRBV29-1 and TRBJ2-5, reads SAVISQKPSRDICQRGTSLTIQCQVDSQVTMMFWYRQQPGQSLTLIATANQGSEATYESGFVIDKFPISRPNLTFSTLTVSNMSPEDSSIYLCSGSIEETQYFGPGTRLLVL.

V usage is TRBV21-1 and J usage is TRBJ1-2; the table's D call, TRBD1, has no DNA check behind it. TRBV21-1 is termed a pseudogene. CDR3 length equals 11 residues. CDR3 residues: CASSRQGEYTF. DNA of the CDR3: TGTGCCAGCAGCCGACAGGGGGAATACACCTTC.

The J gene is TRBJ2-7, the V gene TRBV7-6, with D unclear. The CDR3 extends over 13 amino acids. CDR1 and CDR2 (germline): SGHVS, FNYEAQ. V was cut by 6 bases and J by 4 bases, with 13 bases left in between. CDR3 sequence reads: CASRARSGYEQYF. In DNA, the CDR3 is TGTGCCAGCAGGGCTCGGAGTGGTTACGAGCAGTACTTC.

This clonotype came up many times. The chain is built from TRBV20-1 and TRBJ2-2; 8 positions agree with TRBD1. Germline values: CDR1 DFQATT, CDR2 SNEGSKA (reference sequence). J was trimmed by 6 bases and V by 6 bases; bases with no gene match: 6. The CDR3 runs 13 residues. The CDR3 sequence is CSAQDRVPGELFF. Written as DNA, the CDR3 is TGCAGTGCGCAGGACAGGGTTCCCGGGGAGCTGTTTTTT.

This chain uses TRBV20-1 with TRBJ2-3; 11 positions agree with TRBD2. V lost 0 bases to trimming and J lost 2 bases; unmatched junction nucleotides: 4. The germline V gene encodes CDR1 DFQATT and CDR2 SNEGSKA (reference sequence). The CDR3 is 16 residues long. The CDR3 DNA is TGCAGTGCTAGAGATAGACTAGCGGGACCCACAGATACGCAGTATTTT. This gives the protein CSARDRLAGPTDTQYF.

The chain couples TRBV3-1 to TRBJ2-1; D is possibly TRBD2 (5 bases). The CDR3 has 14 residues. The germline V and J ends were trimmed by 0 bases and 8 bases, with 11 bases remaining between them. From germline, CDR1 is LGHDT and CDR2 YNNKEL (reference sequence). CDR3 loop: CASSQETRIHEQFF. CDR3 in DNA: TGTGCCAGCAGCCAAGAAACTAGGATCCATGAGCAGTTCTTC.

J is TRBJ2-7 and V is TRBV30; weak D call: TRBD1 (6 bases). Germline lookup yields CDR1 GTSNPN and CDR2 SVGIG (reference sequence). Deletions cut 0 bases from V and 0 bases from J, with 12 bases between. This CDR3 comprises 15 residues. The chain's CDR3 is CAWSVGQPSSYEQYF. CDR3 DNA: TGTGCCTGGAGTGTAGGACAGCCCTCCTCCTACGAGCAGTACTTC.

This clonotype has a count of ten or more. This sequence joins TRBV6-5 and TRBJ2-3; 7 nucleotides align to TRBD1. The V and J ends lost 2 bases and 1 base, in that order; junction bases with no gene match: 9. The CDR3 has 17 amino acids. Germline CDR1 MNHEY, CDR2 SVGAGI. The CDR3 DNA reads TGTGCCAGCAGTTACGCCCGTCAGGGGGTTGGCACAGATACGCAGTATTTT. This translates into CASSYARQGVGTDTQYF.

This chain connects TRBV6-2 or TRBV6-3 to TRBJ2-7; D might be TRBD2 (6 bases). Germline values: CDR1 MNHEY, CDR2 SVGEGT. CDR3 length: 14 residues. Trimming took off 2 bases at V and 2 bases at J, with 10 bases between the two ends. The CDR3 is CASSYGGVTYEQYF. CDR3 DNA sequence: TGTGCCAGCAGTTACGGCGGGGTCACCTACGAGCAGTACTTC.

There are a few counts of this clonotype. V gene TRBV29-1 combines with J gene TRBJ2-2; possible D gene TRBD2, 5 bases. Germline CDR1 reads SQVTM; CDR2 reads ANQGSEA. CDR3 length: 14 amino acids. Trimming removed 7 bases at V and 0 bases at J, with 12 bases between. The DNA of the CDR3 is TGCAGCGGATTCCGAGGGACGAACACCGGGGAGCTGTTTTTT. It yields the protein CSGFRGTNTGELFF.

This clonotype came up many times. The V gene is TRBV3-1, the J gene TRBJ1-2, with D perhaps matching TRBD1 (5 bases). The CDR3 extends over 14 amino acids. Germline V gene sequence: CDR1 LGHDT, CDR2 YNNKEL (reference sequence). V was trimmed by 1 base and J by 4 bases, leaving 10 bases between them. The chain's CDR3 is CASSQAGRGYGYTF. In DNA form, the CDR3 reads TGTGCCAGCAGCCAAGCCGGAAGGGGCTATGGCTACACCTTC.

This clonotype has only a few counts. V gene TRBV15 combines with J gene TRBJ2-5, with D possibly matching TRBD2 (6 bases). The CDR3 contains 16 residues. V was cut by 1 base and J by 3 bases, with 15 bases left in between. Germline loops: CDR1 LNHNV, CDR2 YYDKDF (reference sequence). This CDR3 reads CATSRAYGLAEETQYF. CDR3 coding DNA: TGTGCCACCAGCAGAGCCTACGGGTTAGCGGAAGAGACCCAGTACTTC.